These T cell receptor beta chains were read from a single sample in a study of blood T cell repertoires in COVID-19. Only in-frame clones appear in the TCRdb table, and some are missing; sequencing was by immunoSEQ multiplex PCR. The table lists around 440,000 clones, about 87% of them singletons. Sequenced: peripheral blood. Receptors were obtained from a woman in her 50s with COVID-19, enrolled during active disease. The conserved cysteine and the conserved F or W are not part of the CDR3 here.

CDR3 protein: ASSFLYSNQPQH
V gene: TRBV7-8
J gene: TRBJ1-5

CDR3 protein: ASSFIIRSGGFYEQY
V gene: TRBV27
J gene: TRBJ2-7

CDR3 protein: ASSQVGGLEQY
V gene: TRBV3-1/TRBV3-2
J gene: TRBJ2-7

CDR3 protein: ASKAPGSYEQY
V gene: TRBV2
J gene: TRBJ2-7

CDR3 protein: ARESDRGAGYT
V gene: TRBV2
J gene: TRBJ1-2

CDR3 protein: ASSFSGGADTQY
V gene: TRBV7-2
J gene: TRBJ2-3

CDR3 protein: ATSDSRQGRYYGYT
V gene: TRBV24-1
J gene: TRBJ1-2

CDR3 protein: ASSLKLDSIVSYEQY
V gene: TRBV5-4
J gene: TRBJ2-7

CDR3 protein: ASSLTRDEQY
V gene: TRBV18
J gene: TRBJ2-7

CDR3 protein: ASSVSGGGYNEQF
V gene: TRBV5-6
J gene: TRBJ2-1

CDR3 protein: ASTADLAGGSKNEQF
V gene: TRBV5-1
J gene: TRBJ2-1

CDR3 protein: ATSGGLQETQY
V gene: TRBV24-1
J gene: TRBJ2-5

CDR3 protein: ASSQLGRGASGANVLT
V gene: TRBV3-1/TRBV3-2
J gene: TRBJ2-6

CDR3 protein: ASSYSSNQPQH
V gene: TRBV6-5
J gene: TRBJ1-5

CDR3 protein: ASSDPGAPQH
V gene: TRBV6-1
J gene: TRBJ1-5